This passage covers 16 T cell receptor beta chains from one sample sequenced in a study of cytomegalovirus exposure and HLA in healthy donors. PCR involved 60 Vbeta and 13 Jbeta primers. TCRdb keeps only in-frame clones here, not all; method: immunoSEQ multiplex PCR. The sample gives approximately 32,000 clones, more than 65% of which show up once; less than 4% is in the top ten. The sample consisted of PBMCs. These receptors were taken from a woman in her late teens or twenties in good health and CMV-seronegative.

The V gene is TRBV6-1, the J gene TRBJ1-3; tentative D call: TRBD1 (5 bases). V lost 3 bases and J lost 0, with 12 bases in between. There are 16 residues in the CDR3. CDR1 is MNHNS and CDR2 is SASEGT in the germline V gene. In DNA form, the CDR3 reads TGTGCCAGCAGTGAGAGACCAGGGTTCTCTGGAAACACCATATATTTT. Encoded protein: CASSERPGFSGNTIYF.

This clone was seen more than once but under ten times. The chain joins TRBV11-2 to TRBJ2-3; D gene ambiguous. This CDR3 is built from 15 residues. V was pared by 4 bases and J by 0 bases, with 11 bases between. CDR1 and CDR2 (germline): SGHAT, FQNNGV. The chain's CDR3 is CASSSLKTSTDTQYF. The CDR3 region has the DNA TGTGCCAGCAGCTCGCTCAAGACTAGCACAGATACGCAGTATTTT. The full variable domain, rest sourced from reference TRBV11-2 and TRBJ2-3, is EAGVAQSPRYKIIEKRQSVAFWCNPISGHATLYWYQQILGQGPKLLIQFQNNGVVDDSQLPKDRFSAERLKGVDSTLKIQPAKLEDSAVYLCASSSLKTSTDTQYFGPGTRLTVL.

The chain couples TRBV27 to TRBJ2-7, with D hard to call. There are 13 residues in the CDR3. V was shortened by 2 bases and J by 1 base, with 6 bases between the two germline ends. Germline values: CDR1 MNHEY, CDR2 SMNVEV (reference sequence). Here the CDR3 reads CASSLGQSYEQYF. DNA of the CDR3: TGTGCCAGCAGTTTAGGCCAGTCCTACGAGCAGTACTTC.

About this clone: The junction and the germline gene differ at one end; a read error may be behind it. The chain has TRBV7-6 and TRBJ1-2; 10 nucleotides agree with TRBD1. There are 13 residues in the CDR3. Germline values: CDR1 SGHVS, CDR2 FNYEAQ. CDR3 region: CASSLGQGDGYPF. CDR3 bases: TGTGCCAGCAGCCTAGGACAGGGGGACGGCTACCCCTTC.

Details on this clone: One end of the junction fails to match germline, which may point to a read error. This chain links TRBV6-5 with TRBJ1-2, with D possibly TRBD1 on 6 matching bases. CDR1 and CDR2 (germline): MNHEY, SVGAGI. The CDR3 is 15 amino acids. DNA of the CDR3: TGTGCCAGCAGTTCTTATCCGGGACAAGACTATGGCTACCCCTTC. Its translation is CASSSYPGQDYGYPF.

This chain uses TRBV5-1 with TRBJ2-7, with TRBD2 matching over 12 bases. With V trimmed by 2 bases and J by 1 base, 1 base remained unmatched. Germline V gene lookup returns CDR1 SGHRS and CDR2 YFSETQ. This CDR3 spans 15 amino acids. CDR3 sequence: CASSFGTSGSYEQYF. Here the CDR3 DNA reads TGCGCCAGCAGCTTCGGGACTAGCGGGTCCTACGAGCAGTACTTC.

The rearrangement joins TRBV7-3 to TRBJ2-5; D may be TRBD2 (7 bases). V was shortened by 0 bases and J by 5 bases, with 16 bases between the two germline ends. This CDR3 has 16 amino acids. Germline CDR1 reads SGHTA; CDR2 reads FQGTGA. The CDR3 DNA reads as TGTGCCAGCAGCTTAACGGGGAGGAGGGGGGGCGAGACCCAGTACTTC. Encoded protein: CASSLTGRRGGETQYF.

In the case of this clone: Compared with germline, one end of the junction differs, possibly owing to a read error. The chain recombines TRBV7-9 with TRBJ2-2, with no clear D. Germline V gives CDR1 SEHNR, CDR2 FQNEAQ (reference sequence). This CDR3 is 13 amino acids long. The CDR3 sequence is CSSSRSNTGELFF. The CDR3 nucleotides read TGTTCCAGCAGCCGGTCGAACACCGGGGAGCTGTTTTTT.

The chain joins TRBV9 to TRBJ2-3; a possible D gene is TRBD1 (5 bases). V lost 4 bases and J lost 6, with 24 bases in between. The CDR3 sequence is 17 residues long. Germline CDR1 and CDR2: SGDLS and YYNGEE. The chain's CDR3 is CASSPLLGADGIDTQYF. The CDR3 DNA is TGTGCCAGCAGCCCCCTGCTAGGGGCCGACGGTATTGATACGCAGTATTTT.

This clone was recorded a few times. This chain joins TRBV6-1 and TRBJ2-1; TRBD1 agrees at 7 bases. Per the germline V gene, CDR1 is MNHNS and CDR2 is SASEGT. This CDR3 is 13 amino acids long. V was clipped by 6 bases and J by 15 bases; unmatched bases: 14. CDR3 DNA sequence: TGTGCCAGCAGGGACGGGACAGCGATGGGCATGTTCTTC. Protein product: CASRDGTAMGMFF.

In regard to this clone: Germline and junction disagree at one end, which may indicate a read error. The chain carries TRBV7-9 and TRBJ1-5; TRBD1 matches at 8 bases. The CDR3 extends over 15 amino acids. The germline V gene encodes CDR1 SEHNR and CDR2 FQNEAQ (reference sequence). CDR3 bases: TGTGCCAGCAGCACTTCAGGGGGCCCTTATCAGCCCCAGAATTTT. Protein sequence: CASSTSGGPYQPQNF. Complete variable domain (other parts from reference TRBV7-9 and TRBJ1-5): DTGVSQNPRHKITKRGQNVTFRCDPISEHNRLYWYRQTLGQGPEFLTYFQNEAQLEKSRLLSDRFSAERPKGSFSTLEIQRTEQGDSAMYLCASSTSGGPYQPQNFGDGTRLSIL.

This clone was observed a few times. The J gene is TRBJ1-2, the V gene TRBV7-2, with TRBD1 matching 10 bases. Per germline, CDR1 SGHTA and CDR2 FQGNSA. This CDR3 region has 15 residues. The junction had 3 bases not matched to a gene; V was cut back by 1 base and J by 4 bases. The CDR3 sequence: CASSLGQGALYGYTF. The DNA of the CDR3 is TGTGCCAGCAGCTTAGGACAGGGGGCTCTCTATGGCTACACCTTC.

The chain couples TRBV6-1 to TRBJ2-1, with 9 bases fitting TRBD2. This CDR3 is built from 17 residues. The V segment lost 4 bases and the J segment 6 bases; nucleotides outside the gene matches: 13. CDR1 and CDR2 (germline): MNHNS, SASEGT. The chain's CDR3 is CASSGMVAGVPPNEQFF. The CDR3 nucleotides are TGTGCCAGCAGTGGAATGGTAGCGGGAGTTCCTCCCAATGAGCAGTTCTTC.

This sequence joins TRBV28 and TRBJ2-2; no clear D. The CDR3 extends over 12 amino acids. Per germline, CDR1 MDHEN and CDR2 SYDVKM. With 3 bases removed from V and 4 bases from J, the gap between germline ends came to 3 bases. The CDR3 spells CASSFLTGELFF. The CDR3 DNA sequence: TGTGCCAGCAGTTTCCTCACCGGGGAGCTGTTTTTT.

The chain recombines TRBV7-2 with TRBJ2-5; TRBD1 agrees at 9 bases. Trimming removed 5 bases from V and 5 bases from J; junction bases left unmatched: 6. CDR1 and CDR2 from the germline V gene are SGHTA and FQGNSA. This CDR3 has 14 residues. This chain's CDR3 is CASSSRDRVETQYF. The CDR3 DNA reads TGTGCCAGCAGCAGTAGGGACAGGGTGGAGACCCAGTACTTC.

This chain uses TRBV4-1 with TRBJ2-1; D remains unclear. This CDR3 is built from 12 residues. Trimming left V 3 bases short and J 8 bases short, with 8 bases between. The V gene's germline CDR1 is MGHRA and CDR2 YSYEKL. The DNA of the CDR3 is TGCGCCAGCAGCCAGCTAGGTGATGAGCAGTTCTTC. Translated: CASSQLGDEQFF.